The 28 T cell receptor beta chains below were found in one sample sequenced in a study of graft-versus-host responses after intestinal transplantation. Assay used: immunoSEQ multiplex PCR; TCRdb lists only in-frame clones, some missing. There are just under 50,000 clones in the sample; roughly 84% occur only once, and around 0.5% lies in the top ten. No antigen has been assigned to these receptors. Sequencing was performed on unstimulated CD4+ T cells sorted from spleen or lymph node cells, taken before transplant. These receptors were collected from a human donor who was the organ donor for an intestinal transplant.

This chain links TRBV6-5 with TRBJ1-5, with unresolved D. Trimming pared 4 bases from V and 5 bases from J, leaving 6 bases between. CDR1 is MNHEY and CDR2 is SVGAGI in the germline V gene. CDR3 length equals 12 residues. The CDR3 sequence: CASSWGYQPQHF. In nucleotides, the CDR3 is TGTGCCAGCAGTTGGGGATATCAGCCCCAGCATTTT.

V usage is TRBV7-7 and J usage is TRBJ2-5; D is possibly TRBD2 (6 bases). There are 13 residues in the CDR3. The ends were cut back, 5 bases at V and 4 bases at J, with 11 bases in the middle. Germline V CDR1 and CDR2: SSHAT, FNYEAQ (reference sequence). CDR3: CASSRDFRETQYF. In DNA form, the CDR3 reads TGTGCCAGCAGCCGGGACTTCCGAGAGACCCAGTACTTC.

The rearrangement links TRBV5-1 to TRBJ1-2; TRBD1 matches at 8 bases. Unmatched junction bases numbered 4, after V lost 2 bases and J lost 4 bases. This CDR3 region has 14 residues. From germline, CDR1 is SGHRS and CDR2 YFSETQ. In DNA form, the CDR3 reads TGCGCCAGCAGCTTACGGGACAGGTCCTATGGCTACACCTTC. Translating gives CASSLRDRSYGYTF.

The V call is TRBV9, the J call TRBJ2-2; D unclear. V was trimmed by 3 bases and J by 7 bases, leaving 4 bases between them. This CDR3 is built from 11 residues. CDR1 and CDR2 (germline): SGDLS, YYNGEE. The CDR3 region is CASSALGELFF. CDR3 in DNA: TGTGCCAGCAGCGCCCTCGGGGAGCTGTTTTTT.

This clone has only a few counts. The chain carries TRBV6-6 and TRBJ1-1; no clear D gene. This CDR3 spans 13 amino acids. V was clipped by 0 bases and J by 3 bases, with 5 bases between them. The V gene's germline CDR1 is MNHNY and CDR2 SVGAGI (reference sequence). Here the CDR3 DNA reads TGTGCCAGCAGTTACTCCGGGTACACTGAAGCTTTCTTT. It yields the protein CASSYSGYTEAFF.

The rearrangement links TRBV14 to TRBJ2-3; 7 bases map to TRBD1. CDR1 and CDR2 from the germline V gene are SGHDN and FVKESK. This CDR3 contains 14 residues. V was clipped by 4 bases and J by 6 bases; unmatched bases: 7. This CDR3 reads CASSPYRGSDTQYF. The CDR3 DNA reads TGTGCCAGCAGCCCTTACAGGGGCTCTGATACGCAGTATTTT. The full variable domain, with the rest looked up from reference TRBV14 and TRBJ2-3, is EAGVTQFPSHSVIEKGQTVTLRCDPISGHDNLYWYRRVMGKEIKFLLHFVKESKQDESGMPNNRFLAERTGGTYSTLKVQPAELEDSGVYFCASSPYRGSDTQYFGPGTRLTVL.

V and J are TRBV9 and TRBJ1-4; D is unresolved. Germline lookup yields CDR1 SGDLS and CDR2 YYNGEE. The CDR3 is 12 residues long. The V gene lost 2 bases and the J gene lost 10 bases, with 9 bases spanning the gap. Written as DNA, the CDR3 is TGTGCCAGCAGCGTTGGTTCGGGAAAACTGTTTTTT. Its protein product is CASSVGSGKLFF.

The chain carries TRBV10-2 and TRBJ2-7; 7 bases align to TRBD2. This CDR3 region has 16 residues. J gave up 4 bases and V 0 bases, and 9 bases lay outside the gene matches. From germline, CDR1 is WSHSY and CDR2 SAAADI. The CDR3 DNA is TGCGCCAGCAGTGAGTCCGGGGGAGGGGCGGGATACGAGCAGTACTTC. Encoded protein: CASSESGGGAGYEQYF.

V is TRBV2 and J is TRBJ2-7, with unresolved D. The germline V gene encodes CDR1 SNHLY and CDR2 FYNNEI. CDR3 length: 16 amino acids. V was shortened by 4 bases and J by 2 bases, with 18 bases between the two germline ends. The CDR3 protein is CASSVPPVGWPYEQYF. CDR3 DNA sequence: TGTGCCAGCAGTGTGCCCCCTGTGGGGTGGCCCTACGAGCAGTACTTC.

The chain couples TRBV7-9 to TRBJ2-3, with D perhaps TRBD2 (6 bases). CDR1 is SEHNR and CDR2 is FQNEAQ in the germline V gene (reference sequence). The CDR3 has 15 amino acids. The ends were cut back, 6 bases at V and 4 bases at J, with 17 bases in the middle. This CDR3 reads CASSLPTGAADTQYF. CDR3 nucleotide sequence: TGTGCCAGCAGTCTGCCAACGGGAGCGGCAGATACGCAGTATTTT.

The V and J genes are TRBV18 and TRBJ1-1; the D gene is possibly TRBD1 (5 bases). V gave up 8 bases and J gave up 7 bases, with 17 bases separating them. This CDR3 spans 13 amino acids. CDR1 is KGHSH and CDR2 is LQKENI in the germline V gene. The CDR3 sequence is CASTLKGQGEAFF. CDR3 in DNA: TGTGCCAGCACCCTAAAAGGGCAGGGTGAAGCTTTCTTT.

The chain uses TRBV10-3 and TRBJ2-2; D might be TRBD2 (5 bases). Germline CDR1 and CDR2: ENHRY and SYGVKD. V was cut by 1 base and J by 2 bases, with 14 bases left in between. The CDR3 spans 17 residues. DNA for the CDR3: TGTGCCATCAGTGAGTTTAAGCGGCCTCCTAACACCGGGGAGCTGTTTTTT. Translation: CAISEFKRPPNTGELFF.

This chain joins TRBV15 and TRBJ2-7; D is ambiguous. Trimming stripped 3 bases from V and 3 bases from J, with 9 bases between. Germline CDR1 and CDR2: LNHNV and YYDKDF (reference sequence). The length of the CDR3 is 13 residues. CDR3 protein: CATSRGRVYEQYF. The CDR3 DNA sequence: TGTGCCACCAGCAGGGGTCGGGTCTACGAGCAGTACTTC.

The V gene is TRBV7-6, the J gene TRBJ1-3; a possible D gene is TRBD1 (6 bases). Trimming left V 6 bases short and J 2 bases short, with 8 bases between. The V gene's germline CDR1 is SGHVS and CDR2 FNYEAQ. There are 13 residues in the CDR3. The CDR3 DNA is TGTGCCAGCAGAAAGGGGGCTGGAAACACCATATATTTT. It encodes CASRKGAGNTIYF.

The CDR3 bases are TGTGCCAGCAGGTCAGGCCCGACAGGGGGGACCGGGGAGCTGTTTTTT. Residues: CASRSGPTGGTGELFF. This sequence joins TRBV5-4 and TRBJ2-2, with 9 bases fitting TRBD1. After removal of 5 bases from V and 5 bases from J, the junction contained 10 bases not matched to a gene. The CDR3 sequence is 16 residues long. The germline gives CDR1 SGHNT, CDR2 YYREEE (reference sequence).

The V call is TRBV2, the J call TRBJ2-1; D call uncertain. This CDR3 has 17 amino acids. Trimming removed 5 bases at V and 3 bases at J, with 20 bases between. Germline lookup yields CDR1 SNHLY and CDR2 FYNNEI. The CDR3: CASSTLRLDGHYNEQFF. DNA for the CDR3: TGTGCCAGCAGTACTCTGCGTCTTGACGGGCACTACAATGAGCAGTTCTTC.

The CDR3 DNA reads TGTGCCAGCAGTGAAGCGGATGGGTTCTCTGGGGCCAACGTCCTGACTTTC. It yields the protein CASSEADGFSGANVLTF. The chain has TRBV2 and TRBJ2-6, with D uncertain. The ends were cut back, 0 bases at V and 0 bases at J, with 9 bases in the middle. Germline-derived CDR1 and CDR2 are SNHLY and FYNNEI. This CDR3 has 17 residues.

This clone was seen only once. The V and J genes are TRBV19 and TRBJ2-5; perhaps TRBD2 as D (6 bases). Trimming took 7 bases from V and 0 from J, leaving 12 bases between them. There are 14 residues in the CDR3. Germline V gene sequence: CDR1 LNHDA, CDR2 SQIVND (reference sequence). The CDR3 DNA follows: TGTGCCAGTACGGGTAGCGGAGACCAAGAGACCCAGTACTTC. As protein: CASTGSGDQETQYF.

The V call is TRBV6-1, the J call TRBJ2-1, with TRBD2 matching over 10 bases. From germline, CDR1 is MNHNS and CDR2 SASEGT. The CDR3 is 15 residues long. Trimming at V came to 3 bases and at J to 4 bases, leaving 3 bases not matched to a gene. CDR3 nucleotides: TGTGCCAGCAGTGAGGGACTAGCGAATTACAATGAGCAGTTCTTC. Its protein is CASSEGLANYNEQFF.

The chain links TRBV19 to TRBJ1-2, with a weak D call TRBD1 (5 bases). V was pared by 3 bases and J by 5 bases, with 10 bases between. The CDR3 is made up of 13 amino acids. Germline V gene lookup returns CDR1 LNHDA and CDR2 SQIVND (reference sequence). CDR3 sequence reads: CASSIYSGYGYTF. CDR3 in DNA: TGTGCCAGTAGTATCTATTCAGGGTATGGCTACACCTTC. Combining the CDR3 with reference TRBV19 and TRBJ1-2 gives the whole variable domain DGGITQSPKYLFRKEGQNVTLSCEQNLNHDAMYWYRQDPGQGLRLIYYSQIVNDFQKGDIAEGYSVSREKKESFPLTVTSAQKNPTAFYLCASSIYSGYGYTFGSGTRLTVV.

The chain is built from TRBV19 and TRBJ1-2; the D is unclear. With 4 bases removed from V and 0 bases from J, the gap between germline ends came to 6 bases. This CDR3 has 13 amino acids. Germline V lookup: CDR1 LNHDA, CDR2 SQIVND (reference sequence). The CDR3 bases are TGTGCCAGTAGTAAGCAGACTAACTATGGCTACACCTTC. Translation gives CASSKQTNYGYTF. Filled out from reference TRBV19 and TRBJ1-2, the complete variable domain reads DGGITQSPKYLFRKEGQNVTLSCEQNLNHDAMYWYRQDPGQGLRLIYYSQIVNDFQKGDIAEGYSVSREKKESFPLTVTSAQKNPTAFYLCASSKQTNYGYTFGSGTRLTVV.

This sequence joins TRBV1 and TRBJ1-2; the tabulated D call, TRBD1, remains unverified against the DNA. TRBV1 is noted as a pseudogene. The CDR3 is made up of 14 amino acids. CDR3 bases: TGCACCAGCAGCCATAGGACAGGGGACTATGGCTACACCTTC. It yields the protein CTSSHRTGDYGYTF.

V is TRBV7-9 and J is TRBJ2-7; 8 nucleotides align to TRBD2. The CDR3 has 13 residues. Germline lookup yields CDR1 SEHNR and CDR2 FQNEAQ (reference sequence). Trimming took 3 bases from V and 5 from J; bases not matched to a gene: 3. CDR3 sequence (DNA): TGTGCCAGCAGCTTCGGACTAGCAAACGAGCAGTACTTC. Encoded protein: CASSFGLANEQYF.

The DNA of the CDR3 is TGTGCCAGCAGCTTGGTGGGCAGGTTGAACACTGAAGCTTTCTTT. Its protein is CASSLVGRLNTEAFF. The V and J genes are TRBV5-4 and TRBJ1-1; no clear D gene. This CDR3 contains 15 residues. The V gene's germline CDR1 is SGHNT and CDR2 YYREEE (reference sequence). Trimming cost V 0 bases and J 0 bases, with 9 bases left between them. The full variable domain, completed using reference TRBV5-4 and TRBJ1-1, is ETGVTQSPTHLIKTRGQQVTLRCSSQSGHNTVSWYQQALGQGPQFIFQYYREEENGRGNFPPRFSGLQFPNYSSELNVNALELDDSALYLCASSLVGRLNTEAFFGQGTRLTVV.

This chain uses TRBV5-1 with TRBJ2-7, with 9 positions matching TRBD2. This CDR3 contains 14 residues. The germline CDR1 and CDR2 sequences are SGHRS and YFSETQ. V lost 4 bases and J lost 3; bases outside the gene matches: 5. Here the CDR3 reads CASSGSGRFYEQYF. DNA for the CDR3: TGCGCCAGCAGCGGGAGCGGGAGGTTCTACGAGCAGTACTTC.

The chain is built from TRBV2 and TRBJ2-7; 8 bases are a match to TRBD1. The ends lost 7 bases at V and 3 bases at J; junction bases unmatched: 5. Germline V gene data show CDR1 as SNHLY and CDR2 as FYNNEI. The CDR3 consists of 13 residues. This CDR3 is CASTEDRVYEQYF. The CDR3 region has the DNA TGTGCCAGCACTGAGGACAGGGTCTACGAGCAGTACTTC.

The genes are TRBV11-2 and TRBJ1-5; D not resolved. Looked up from germline, CDR1 is SGHAT and CDR2 is FQNNGV. The CDR3 totals 13 residues. The V end lost 6 bases, the J end lost 6 bases, and 12 bases lay between the germline ends. CDR3 in DNA: TGTGCCAGCAGTTCAACTCGGGGTCAGCCCCAGCATTTT. Translation gives CASSSTRGQPQHF.

This clone was seen only a few times. The V call is TRBV19, the J call TRBJ2-2; D is perhaps TRBD2 (5 bases). This CDR3 comprises 17 residues. V lost 10 bases and J lost 0, with 21 bases in between. Germline CDR1 is LNHDA and CDR2 is SQIVND (reference sequence). In DNA, the CDR3 is TGTGCCACCACATCAACTAGTCCTTTTACGAACACCGGGGAGCTGTTTTTT. Protein product: CATTSTSPFTNTGELFF.